The rows below give T cell receptor beta chains drawn from one sample of a study of T cell responses to AZD1222 COVID-19 vaccine. Sequencing was performed with immunoSEQ multiplex PCR; in TCRdb, only in-frame clones are kept and a portion is missing. Of about 120,000 clones detected, about 90% appear once; the ten largest clones hold roughly 5%. Sample: peripheral blood, taken on day 0 of AZD1222 vaccination. These receptors originate from an adult in good health. Each CDR3 is given with its conserved first and last residue. Fields, in order: J gene, clone size, V gene, D gene, CDR3 protein, CDR3 DNA. The D gene is left open where the match is weak. Size is stated for part of the rows, as once, few or many counts, or as a class when the clone is expanded.

J gene: TRBJ2-5; clone size: -; V gene: TRBV7-2; D gene: -; CDR3 protein: CASSSVRETQYF; CDR3 DNA: TGTGCCAGCAGCTCCGTACGGGAAACCCAGTACTTC
J gene: TRBJ1-3; clone size: -; V gene: TRBV30; D gene: -; CDR3 protein: CAWRDLGNTIYF; CDR3 DNA: TGTGCCTGGAGGGATCTTGGAAACACCATATATTTT
J gene: TRBJ1-1; clone size: -; V gene: TRBV16; D gene: -; CDR3 protein: CATSGQNTEAFF; CDR3 DNA: TGTGCCACCTCGGGACAGAACACTGAAGCTTTCTTT
J gene: TRBJ1-5; clone size: -; V gene: TRBV19; D gene: TRBD1; CDR3 protein: CASTHGQGNQPQHF; CDR3 DNA: TGTGCCAGTACCCACGGACAGGGAAATCAGCCCCAGCATTTT
J gene: TRBJ2-7; clone size: -; V gene: TRBV7-2; D gene: -; CDR3 protein: CASSLVYGAYEQYF; CDR3 DNA: TGTGCCAGCAGCTTAGTGTACGGAGCCTACGAGCAGTACTTC
J gene: TRBJ1-2; clone size: -; V gene: TRBV30; D gene: TRBD1; CDR3 protein: CACPTDRAYYGYTF; CDR3 DNA: TGTGCCTGCCCAACGGACAGGGCTTACTATGGCTACACCTTC
J gene: TRBJ1-2; clone size: once; V gene: TRBV4-1; D gene: TRBD1; CDR3 protein: CASSTADRGDGYTF; CDR3 DNA: TGCGCCAGCAGCACAGCGGACAGGGGGGATGGCTACACCTTC
J gene: TRBJ2-3; clone size: -; V gene: TRBV9; D gene: -; CDR3 protein: CASSFQRSTDTQYF; CDR3 DNA: TGTGCCAGCAGCTTTCAGCGTAGCACAGATACGCAGTATTTT
J gene: TRBJ1-4; clone size: -; V gene: TRBV30; D gene: -; CDR3 protein: CAWSRRRATNEKLFF; CDR3 DNA: TGTGCCTGGAGTCGCCGGCGCGCAACTAATGAAAAACTGTTTTTT
J gene: TRBJ2-1; clone size: -; V gene: TRBV30; D gene: -; CDR3 protein: CAWNPGHGRAFF; CDR3 DNA: TGTGCCTGGAACCCTGGACACGGCAGGGCGTTCTTC
J gene: TRBJ2-1; clone size: -; V gene: TRBV27; D gene: TRBD2; CDR3 protein: CATRPTSGDNEQFF; CDR3 DNA: TGTGCCACCCGTCCGACTAGCGGAGACAATGAGCAGTTCTTC
J gene: TRBJ1-1; clone size: -; V gene: TRBV6-5; D gene: TRBD1; CDR3 protein: CASKRTGYTEAFF; CDR3 DNA: TGTGCCAGCAAGCGGACAGGGTACACTGAAGCTTTCTTT
J gene: TRBJ1-5; clone size: -; V gene: TRBV25-1; D gene: TRBD1; CDR3 protein: CASSRQGAQPQHF; CDR3 DNA: TGTGCCAGCAGTCGACAGGGGGCTCAGCCCCAGCATTTT
J gene: TRBJ2-1; clone size: -; V gene: TRBV7-9; D gene: TRBD1; CDR3 protein: CASSSSGTALGQFF; CDR3 DNA: TGTGCCAGCAGCTCGTCCGGGACAGCCTTAGGGCAGTTCTTC
J gene: TRBJ1-2; clone size: -; V gene: TRBV18; D gene: TRBD1; CDR3 protein: CASSPKSEDRYHGYTF; CDR3 DNA: TGTGCCAGCTCACCAAAATCGGAGGACAGGTACCATGGCTACACCTTC
J gene: TRBJ2-2; clone size: once; V gene: TRBV7-7; D gene: -; CDR3 protein: CASSLAPNTGELFF; CDR3 DNA: TGTGCTAGCAGCTTAGCCCCGAACACCGGGGAGCTGTTTTTT
J gene: TRBJ1-2; clone size: -; V gene: TRBV6-5; D gene: TRBD1; CDR3 protein: CLPSLGGDRCYGYTF; CDR3 DNA: TGTTTACCATCGCTAGGGGGGGACAGGTGCTATGGCTACACCTTC
J gene: TRBJ1-1; clone size: few; V gene: TRBV5-4; D gene: -; CDR3 protein: CASTGRDTEAFF; CDR3 DNA: TGTGCCAGCACTGGGCGGGACACTGAAGCTTTCTTT
J gene: TRBJ1-2; clone size: -; V gene: TRBV12-3/TRBV12-4; D gene: -; CDR3 protein: CASSLVVSSPDF; CDR3 DNA: TGTGCCAGCAGTTTAGTGGTTAGCAGTCCTGACTTC
J gene: TRBJ2-2; clone size: once; V gene: TRBV27; D gene: -; CDR3 protein: CASSPSGQNTGELFF; CDR3 DNA: TGTGCCAGCAGTCCATCAGGACAGAACACCGGGGAGCTGTTTTTT
J gene: TRBJ1-5; clone size: -; V gene: TRBV5-5; D gene: -; CDR3 protein: CASSPTRGLVNDQPQHF; CDR3 DNA: TGTGCCAGCAGCCCGACCCGGGGTTTAGTAAATGATCAGCCCCAGCATTTT
J gene: TRBJ1-2; clone size: -; V gene: TRBV6-6; D gene: -; CDR3 protein: CASIDRSNYGYTF; CDR3 DNA: TGTGCCAGTATCGACAGGTCTAACTATGGCTACACCTTC
J gene: TRBJ2-3; clone size: -; V gene: TRBV15; D gene: -; CDR3 protein: CATSRSSIGPTDTQYF; CDR3 DNA: TGTGCCACCAGCAGATCCAGTATCGGGCCCACAGATACGCAGTATTTT
J gene: TRBJ1-5; clone size: -; V gene: TRBV7-2; D gene: -; CDR3 protein: CASSWGDFNQPQHF; CDR3 DNA: TGTGCCAGCAGCTGGGGGGACTTTAATCAGCCCCAGCATTTT
J gene: TRBJ1-1; clone size: -; V gene: TRBV10-2; D gene: -; CDR3 protein: CASKPKGNTEAFF; CDR3 DNA: TGCGCCAGCAAACCCAAAGGAAACACTGAAGCTTTCTTT
J gene: TRBJ2-1; clone size: few; V gene: TRBV5-4; D gene: TRBD1; CDR3 protein: CASSPGQGVYNEQFF; CDR3 DNA: TGTGCCAGCAGCCCTGGACAGGGTGTGTACAATGAGCAGTTCTTC
J gene: TRBJ1-6; clone size: -; V gene: TRBV6-2/TRBV6-3; D gene: TRBD1; CDR3 protein: CASSAITTGVVSPLHF; CDR3 DNA: TGTGCCAGCAGTGCTATAACGACAGGGGTAGTATCACCCCTCCACTTT
J gene: TRBJ2-1; clone size: -; V gene: TRBV30; D gene: -; CDR3 protein: CAWSDPARLGNEQFF; CDR3 DNA: TGTGCCTGGAGTGACCCGGCACGTTTAGGCAATGAGCAGTTCTTC
J gene: TRBJ1-2; clone size: -; V gene: TRBV11-2; D gene: -; CDR3 protein: CASSLAYRSTNYGYTF; CDR3 DNA: TGTGCCAGCAGCTTAGCTTACAGGTCTACTAACTATGGCTACACCTTC
J gene: TRBJ1-4; clone size: -; V gene: TRBV29-1; D gene: TRBD1; CDR3 protein: CSVVKRTGSLSNEKLFF; CDR3 DNA: TGCAGCGTTGTTAAGCGGACAGGGTCGCTTAGTAATGAAAAACTGTTTTTT
J gene: TRBJ1-1; clone size: -; V gene: TRBV28; D gene: -; CDR3 protein: CASRVRTTEAFF; CDR3 DNA: TGTGCCAGCAGAGTTCGTACCACTGAAGCTTTCTTT
J gene: TRBJ1-1; clone size: -; V gene: TRBV10-3; D gene: -; CDR3 protein: CAIVDRMNTEAFF; CDR3 DNA: TGTGCCATCGTGGACAGAATGAACACTGAAGCTTTCTTT
J gene: TRBJ2-3; clone size: -; V gene: TRBV27; D gene: TRBD2; CDR3 protein: CASSLTSGRSDTQYF; CDR3 DNA: TGTGCCAGCAGTCTAACTAGCGGGAGATCAGATACGCAGTATTTT
J gene: TRBJ1-5; clone size: -; V gene: TRBV25-1; D gene: TRBD1; CDR3 protein: CASSAGQGNQPQHF; CDR3 DNA: TGTGCCAGCAGTGCTGGACAGGGCAATCAGCCCCAGCATTTT
J gene: TRBJ2-3; clone size: -; V gene: TRBV2; D gene: -; CDR3 protein: CASSAGDTQYF; CDR3 DNA: TGTGCCAGCAGTGCGGGAGATACGCAGTATTTT
J gene: TRBJ1-2; clone size: -; V gene: TRBV6-5; D gene: -; CDR3 protein: CASRGSRYGYTF; CDR3 DNA: TGTGCCAGCAGAGGGTCAAGGTATGGCTACACCTTC
J gene: TRBJ1-3; clone size: -; V gene: TRBV9; D gene: -; CDR3 protein: CASSVAANRQVSGNTIYF; CDR3 DNA: TGTGCCAGCAGCGTAGCGGCTAATCGACAGGTCTCTGGAAACACCATATATTTT